One sample yielded the 27 T cell receptor beta chains listed below, sequenced in a study of cytomegalovirus exposure and HLA in healthy donors (dated by TCRdb to about 2017). Libraries came from the immunoSEQ multiplex PCR assay. TCRdb holds this immuneACCESS table with in-frame rearrangements only. Some clones are missing; in checked studies, unresolved V genes explain under half, and the rest has no known cause. In all, the sample holds more than 85,000 clones, and around 86% of those were seen once. Jointly, the top ten make up 4% of the sample. Sequenced material: PBMCs. These receptors came from a young woman in good health and CMV-seropositive.

The genes are TRBV5-6 and TRBJ2-1, with TRBD2 identical over 10 bases. Germline assignment: CDR1 SGHDT and CDR2 YYEEEE. J gave up 0 bases and V 2 bases, and 2 bases lay outside the gene matches. The CDR3 extends over 16 amino acids. The CDR3 coding sequence is TGTGCCAGCAGCTTCCCTAGCGGGAGCTCCTACAATGAGCAGTTCTTC. It codes for CASSFPSGSSYNEQFF.

The chain is built from TRBV19 and TRBJ1-5; possible D gene TRBD1, 5 bases. Germline CDR1 LNHDA, CDR2 SQIVND (reference sequence). The CDR3 is 15 residues long. Trimming pared 5 bases from V and 7 bases from J, leaving 18 bases between. CDR3 bases: TGTGCCAGTAGTGGTGCAAGGGGCGTAAGGCAGCCCCAGCATTTT. It translates to CASSGARGVRQPQHF.

The chain combines TRBV11-3 with TRBJ1-2; D uncertain. The CDR3 is 14 residues long. Trimming took 1 base from V and 2 from J, leaving 8 bases between them. Germline V gives CDR1 SGHNT, CDR2 YENEEA. The CDR3 reads CASSLGTANYGYTF. The CDR3 region has the DNA TGTGCCAGCAGCTTAGGTACAGCCAACTATGGCTACACCTTC.

The chain uses TRBV5-4 and TRBJ2-7; 9 bases align to TRBD1. The CDR3 loop spans 15 amino acids. Trimming took 4 bases from V and 4 from J; bases not matched to a gene: 9. Germline CDR1 and CDR2: SGHNT and YYREEE (reference sequence). CDR3 coding DNA: TGTGCCAGCAGCCCACAGGGGGCTTGGGTATACGAGCAGTACTTC. Residues: CASSPQGAWVYEQYF. The complete variable domain, with remaining parts taken from reference TRBV5-4 and TRBJ2-7, reads ETGVTQSPTHLIKTRGQQVTLRCSSQSGHNTVSWYQQALGQGPQFIFQYYREEENGRGNFPPRFSGLQFPNYSSELNVNALELDDSALYLCASSPQGAWVYEQYFGPGTRLTVT.

The chain employs TRBV7-3 and TRBJ1-1; D remains unclear. From germline, CDR1 is SGHTA and CDR2 FQGTGA. This CDR3 has 13 amino acids. The V and J ends lost 2 bases and 3 bases respectively, with 7 bases between them. The CDR3 DNA follows: TGTGCCAGCAGCTTATTGAGGGACACTGAAGCTTTCTTT. This translates into CASSLLRDTEAFF.

The chain carries TRBV19 and TRBJ1-2; 7 bases fit TRBD1. The V gene's germline CDR1 is LNHDA and CDR2 SQIVND (reference sequence). J lost 4 bases, V lost 5 bases, and 10 bases had no gene match. The CDR3 has 15 residues. Here the CDR3 DNA reads TGTGCCAGTAGTTTCCTCGGACAGGTTATCTATGGCTACACCTTC. Encoded protein: CASSFLGQVIYGYTF.

The chain carries TRBV5-1 and TRBJ1-1; TRBD1 agrees at 8 bases. This CDR3 is built from 12 residues. J was trimmed by 6 bases and V by 4 bases; bases with no gene match: 2. Germline V gives CDR1 SGHRS, CDR2 YFSETQ. DNA of the CDR3: TGCGCCAGCAGCCAGGGGGCCGCTGAAGCTTTCTTT. Amino acids: CASSQGAAEAFF.

The chain has TRBV5-1 and TRBJ1-2; D call uncertain. This CDR3 comprises 12 residues. Germline V gives CDR1 SGHRS, CDR2 YFSETQ. Trimming left V 0 bases short and J 8 bases short, with 8 bases between. The CDR3 coding sequence is TGCGCCAGCAGCTTGGACCACATCGGCTACACCTTC. Translating it yields CASSLDHIGYTF.

The sample holds a few counts of this clone. V is TRBV25-1 and J is TRBJ2-1; TRBD2 agrees at 8 bases. Germline V gene data show CDR1 as MGHDK and CDR2 as SYGVNS. V was pared by 6 bases and J by 5 bases, with 6 bases of the junction left unmatched. CDR3 length: 14 amino acids. CDR3: CASRTAGGHNEQFF. The DNA of the CDR3 is TGTGCCAGCAGGACGGCGGGGGGCCACAATGAGCAGTTCTTC. The full variable domain, rest sourced from reference TRBV25-1 and TRBJ2-1, is EADIYQTPRYLVIGTGKKITLECSQTMGHDKMYWYQQDPGMELHLIHYSYGVNSTEKGDLSSESTVSRIRTEHFPLTLESARPSHTSQYLCASRTAGGHNEQFFGPGTRLTVL.

In DNA, the CDR3 is TGTGCCAGCAGCTCGTCTGGTACAGGGGGCAACCCCTACGAGCAGTACTTC. Translating gives CASSSSGTGGNPYEQYF. The chain recombines TRBV11-1 with TRBJ2-7; 9 nucleotides agree with TRBD1. Germline CDR1 and CDR2: SGHAT and FQDESV (reference sequence). With 4 bases clipped from V and 2 bases from J, the junction kept 12 bases outside the gene matches. CDR3 length: 17 residues.

The genes are TRBV18 and TRBJ1-1; D ambiguous. The V gene lost 1 base and the J gene lost 1 base, with 4 bases spanning the gap. This CDR3 spans 13 amino acids. The germline gives CDR1 KGHSH, CDR2 LQKENI. The CDR3 loop reads CASSPRRNTEAFF. CDR3 nucleotides: TGTGCCAGCTCACCACGGAGGAACACTGAAGCTTTCTTT.

This CDR3 is CASSPHGEDTEAFF. DNA for the CDR3: TGTGCCAGCAGCCCCCACGGGGAGGACACTGAAGCTTTCTTT. The chain joins TRBV9 to TRBJ1-1; unclear D gene. V was clipped by 4 bases and J by 3 bases, with 13 bases between them. CDR1 is SGDLS, CDR2 YYNGEE, per germline. The CDR3 contains 14 residues.

The chain is built from TRBV7-2 and TRBJ1-2; D is possibly TRBD1 (6 bases). Germline V lookup: CDR1 SGHTA, CDR2 FQGNSA. This CDR3 comprises 14 residues. V was cut by 2 bases and J by 5 bases, with 12 bases left in between. The DNA of the CDR3 is TGTGCCAGCAGCTTAAACTCAGGGGAATATGGCTACACCTTC. The encoded protein is CASSLNSGEYGYTF.

The chain combines TRBV6-6 with TRBJ1-6; no clear D. The CDR3 runs 12 residues. V gave up 6 bases and J gave up 9 bases, with 9 bases separating them. The V gene's germline CDR1 is MNHNY and CDR2 SVGAGI (reference sequence). For the CDR3, the DNA is TGTGCCAGCAGCCAGGAGGGTTCACCCCTCCACTTT. Translating gives CASSQEGSPLHF.

J is TRBJ1-1 and V is TRBV4-1; 9 bases are a match to TRBD1. This CDR3 is built from 15 residues. Germline loops: CDR1 MGHRA, CDR2 YSYEKL. The V gene end was trimmed by 0 bases and the J gene end by 7 bases; junction bases not matched to a gene: 6. The CDR3 sequence is CASSQESTGGGEAFF. CDR3 bases: TGCGCCAGCAGCCAAGAATCAACAGGGGGCGGTGAAGCTTTCTTT.

There are a few counts of this clone. The rearrangement joins TRBV2 to TRBJ1-6; 7 bases fit TRBD1. CDR3 length: 15 residues. Germline CDR1 reads SNHLY; CDR2 reads FYNNEI. The J segment lost 8 bases and the V segment lost 5 bases, leaving 9 bases of the junction unmatched. CDR3 residues: CASSSTTGWDSPLHF. The CDR3 DNA sequence: TGTGCCAGCAGTTCAACGACAGGGTGGGATTCACCCCTCCACTTT.

The chain has TRBV28 and TRBJ2-7; 9 bases are a match to TRBD1. Germline V lookup: CDR1 MDHEN, CDR2 SYDVKM. This CDR3 has 14 amino acids. The trim removed 8 bases at V and 6 bases at J, leaving 11 bases unmatched. The CDR3 region has the DNA TGTGCCAGCCGGCGGGGTGGGACAGGGACCGAGCAGTACTTC. Translated: CASRRGGTGTEQYF.

The V and J genes are TRBV29-1 and TRBJ1-1; D unclear. Trimming took off 0 bases at V and 4 bases at J, with 12 bases between the two ends. Germline V lookup: CDR1 SQVTM, CDR2 ANQGSEA. CDR3 size: 14 residues. The CDR3 sequence: CSVEEVYGSTEAFF. In DNA, the CDR3 is TGCAGCGTTGAAGAGGTCTACGGGAGCACTGAAGCTTTCTTT.

This clone was found a few times. This chain connects TRBV4-1 to TRBJ1-5; D is ambiguous. Germline assignment: CDR1 MGHRA and CDR2 YSYEKL. The CDR3 has 15 amino acids. Deletions cut 3 bases from V and 0 bases from J, with 9 bases between. CDR3 bases: TGCGCCAGCAGCCACAGACATTCTAGCAATCAGCCCCAGCATTTT. Translating gives CASSHRHSSNQPQHF.

The CDR3 sequence: CASSRGRTYNEQFF. The CDR3 DNA follows: TGTGCCAGCAGTAGGGGTCGCACATACAATGAGCAGTTCTTC. V is TRBV27 and J is TRBJ2-1; D may be TRBD1 (5 bases). Germline V gene sequence: CDR1 MNHEY, CDR2 SMNVEV (reference sequence). This CDR3 comprises 14 residues. V shed 5 bases and J shed 4 bases, with 12 bases lying between them.

The rearrangement links TRBV6-5 to TRBJ2-7; D is possibly TRBD2 (6 bases). CDR1 and CDR2 from the germline V gene are MNHEY and SVGAGI. This CDR3 has 15 residues. V lost 7 bases to trimming and J lost 0 bases, with 16 bases between them. CDR3 DNA sequence: TGTGCCAGCACCGATCGGGACTCAAGCTCCTACGAGCAGTACTTC. Protein product: CASTDRDSSSYEQYF.

This clone was detected only once. The J gene is TRBJ1-1, the V gene TRBV6-5; D perhaps matches TRBD1 (5 bases). The length of the CDR3 is 13 residues. Trimming pared 6 bases from V and 7 bases from J, leaving 15 bases between. The V gene's germline CDR1 is MNHEY and CDR2 SVGAGI. CDR3 residues: CASRNKGAYEAFF. The CDR3 DNA reads TGTGCCAGCAGGAACAAAGGGGCTTATGAAGCTTTCTTT.

The V call is TRBV30, the J call TRBJ1-1; D is perhaps TRBD1 (5 bases). The ends were cut back, 3 bases at V and 4 bases at J, with 15 bases in the middle. Germline-derived CDR1 and CDR2 are GTSNPN and SVGIG (reference sequence). This CDR3 comprises 14 residues. For the CDR3, the DNA is TGTGCCTGGAGCTCCTGGGGCGCGAGCACTGAAGCTTTCTTT. Its translation: CAWSSWGASTEAFF.

This clone was picked up one time. The genes are TRBV13 and TRBJ1-4, with 7 bases that match TRBD1. This CDR3 contains 13 residues. Germline V gene sequence: CDR1 PRHDT, CDR2 FYEKMQ (reference sequence). The J segment lost 6 bases and the V segment lost 5 bases, leaving 3 bases of the junction unmatched. CDR3 residues: CASSQGTDEKLFF. CDR3 nucleotide sequence: TGTGCCAGCAGCCAAGGGACAGATGAAAAACTGTTTTTT.

This chain joins TRBV2 and TRBJ1-1; D might be TRBD1 (5 bases). V lost 0 bases to trimming and J lost 1 base, with 9 bases between them. This CDR3 contains 15 residues. Germline assignment: CDR1 SNHLY and CDR2 FYNNEI. CDR3 region: CASSEAWGGNTEAFF. The CDR3 DNA follows: TGTGCCAGCAGTGAAGCCTGGGGGGGGAACACTGAAGCTTTCTTT.

CDR3 sequence (DNA): TGTGCCAGAAGCTCCCTGGGGACAGGATACTACGAGCAGTACTTC. Translating it yields CARSSLGTGYYEQYF. The V and J genes are TRBV5-3 and TRBJ2-7; 8 nucleotides align to TRBD1. TRBV5-3 falls under the ORF class, with uncertain function. This CDR3 spans 15 amino acids. V gave up 3 bases and J gave up 3 bases; unmatched junction bases: 8.

This rearrangement joins TRBV7-6 to TRBJ2-1, with 7 bases matching TRBD1. V was pared by 2 bases and J by 2 bases, with 3 bases of the junction left unmatched. Germline V lookup: CDR1 SGHVS, CDR2 FNYEAQ. The CDR3 loop spans 15 amino acids. CDR3 sequence (DNA): TGTGCCAGCAGCTTAAGGGACAGACCCTACAATGAGCAGTTCTTC. This sequence encodes CASSLRDRPYNEQFF.